This T cell receptor (beta chain) stems from a study of shared clonotypes between healthy human individuals. With respect to this clone: Its antigen is currently unknown. Other DNA variants within this sample encode the same CDR3.

The germline CDR1 and CDR2 sequences are SGHRS and YFSETQ. After removal of 0 bases from V and 4 bases from J, the junction contained 4 bases not matched to a gene. The CDR3 has 15 residues. Adults of Caucasian background living in Nashville, Tennessee made up all donors. Findings and limits, study-wide: The four-donor shared clonotypes exceeded non-shared clonotypes in generation probability, with non-shared ones scoring lower. About 5% of naive CD4 clonotypes were shared across a few donors.

For every subset, genomic DNA was evenly distributed across several immunoSEQ plates. Data came from immunoSEQ multiplex PCR; TCRdb stores just in-frame clones and leaves some out. The sample lists about 2.5 million clones; around 90% were seen once. The chain combines TRBV5-1 with TRBJ2-3; TRBD2 matches 8 bases. Material: naive CD4+ T cells from PBMCs. Sample subset: CD45RA+ positively selected. This clonotype was obtained from a man between 18 and 29 years old in good health. Some clones in this sample may be carry-over from other donors' samples. CDR3 sequence: CASSLDSGSADTQYF. The CDR3 DNA reads as TGCGCCAGCAGCTTGGACAGCGGGAGTGCAGATACGCAGTATTTT.